This TCR beta chain is drawn from a study of shared clonotypes between healthy human individuals (dated by TCRdb to the early 2020s). Regarding the study in general: The cohort comprised a couple of women and a few men aged 18 to 49 years. To estimate repertoire size and how much clonotypes are shared between individuals, the study performed deep sequencing of blood TCR repertoires from five healthy adults. To increase sequencing depth and limit assay-specific biases, TCR repertoire library preparation and sequencing were carried out by different laboratories using diverse techniques. Leukapheresis yielded between about 0.9 and 8.9 billion PBMCs per donor. On the study overall, not on this receptor specifically: Pairwise subsampling indicated that sequencing depth was expected to affect the degree of clonotype sharing among donors. Sampling was restricted to blood, and TCR repertoires in tissue are likely to differ from TCR repertoires in blood. Because the study included a small number of donors, the genetic and exposure-history diversity represented was limited.

Compared with germline, V lacks 5 bases and J lacks 5 bases; bases without a gene match: 9. The germline V gene yields MDHEN for CDR1 and SYDVKM for CDR2. The CDR3 sequence holds 15 residues, the cysteine and phenylalanine included. The CDR3 DNA has 45 bases and is translated from base 1. TCR CDR3 regions were amplified from genomic DNA by multiplex PCR using the deep immunoSEQ assay. Extracted genomic DNA from each cell subset was spread evenly across all wells of several immunoSEQ 96-well plates, with each plate serving as a replicate. For unsorted PBMC, each replicate PCR was loaded with about 280 ng genomic DNA, equivalent to tens of thousands of T cell genomes. Ten immunoSEQ deep assay plates were used to sequence the unsorted PBMC genomic DNA. Purified libraries were measured with a Qubit 3.0 fluorometer, size-checked on a Bioanalyzer 2100, and measured again with the KAPA Library Quantification kit. Every immunoSEQ 96-well plate was sequenced on a separate single-read 150-cycle Illumina NextSeq 550 flow cell. Turning to the authors' computational methods: The immunoSEQ output contained only junctional sequences without quality scores, so filtering could not match that applied to full-length reads. To assign V/J genes and CDR3, sequences were annotated against IMGT germline references using PyIR, a Python wrapper for IgBLAST v1.9. Reads were filtered out if the reads had weak V/J assignments (E-value above 1e-6), no CDR3, stop codons, out-of-frame junctions, or ambiguous translated residues. A V3J clonotype was defined by an identical inferred V gene, J gene, and CDR3 amino acid sequence. The percentage overlap between two repertoires was calculated by dividing the number of shared unique clonotypes by the size of the smaller repertoire. Repertoire richness was assessed with RTK rarefaction, the Chao1 estimator, and Recon v2.1 estimates of unobserved clonotypes. Not all clones reach the TCRdb copy of this immuneACCESS table, which keeps in-frame sequences only. Checked studies attribute under half of the gap to unresolved V genes and leave the rest unexplained. Clone size and V and J calls were adopted from that table, with D and trimming inferred from the DNA. Across this sample there are about 460,000 clones, with 77% seen only once. The ten largest clones represent around 13% of the sample.

Healthy HIV-negative adults with no recently reported acute infections or vaccinations were included as donors. Every donor was a Caucasian adult living in Nashville, Tennessee, USA. In the unsorted samples, 70 million to 95 million PBMCs were counted, and genomic DNA was extracted using the QIAamp DNA Blood Mini kit. Blood was obtained by leukapheresis, after which PBMCs were separated by Ficoll-Histopaque density gradient centrifugation and cryopreserved in liquid nitrogen vapor phase. To note about this clone: Its antigen is unknown. No much larger clone is present one base from it, and per-base qualities are unavailable.

Material: PBMCs. This clonotype originated in a woman in her thirties or forties in good health. Some clones in this sample may be carry-over from other donors' samples. Recombination joined TRBV28 with TRBJ1-1; TRBD1 fits 9 bases in the junction. DNA sequence: TGTGCCAGCAGTCCTCAGACAGGGGGGGAAACTGAAGCTTTCTTT. The translation is CASSPQTGGETEAFF.